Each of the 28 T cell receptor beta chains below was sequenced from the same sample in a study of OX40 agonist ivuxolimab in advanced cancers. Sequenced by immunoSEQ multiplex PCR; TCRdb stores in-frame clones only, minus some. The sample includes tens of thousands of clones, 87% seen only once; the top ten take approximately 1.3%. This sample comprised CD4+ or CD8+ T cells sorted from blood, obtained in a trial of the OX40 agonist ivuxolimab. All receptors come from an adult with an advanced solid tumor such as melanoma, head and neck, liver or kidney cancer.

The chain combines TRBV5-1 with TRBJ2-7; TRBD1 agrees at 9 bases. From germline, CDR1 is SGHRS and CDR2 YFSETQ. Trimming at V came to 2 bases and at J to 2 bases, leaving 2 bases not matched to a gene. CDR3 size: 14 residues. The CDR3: CASSLQGATYEQYF. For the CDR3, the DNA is TGCGCCAGCAGCTTACAGGGGGCGACCTACGAGCAGTACTTC.

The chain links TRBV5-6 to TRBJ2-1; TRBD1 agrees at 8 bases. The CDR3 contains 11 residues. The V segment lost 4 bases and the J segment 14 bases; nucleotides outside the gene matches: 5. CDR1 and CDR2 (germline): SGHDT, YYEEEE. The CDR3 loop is CASSLDRDEFF. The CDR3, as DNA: TGTGCCAGCAGCCTGGACAGGGATGAGTTCTTC.

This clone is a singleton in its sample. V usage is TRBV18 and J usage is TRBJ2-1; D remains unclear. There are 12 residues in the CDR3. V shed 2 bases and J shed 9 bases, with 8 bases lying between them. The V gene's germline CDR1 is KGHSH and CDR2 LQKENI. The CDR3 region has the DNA TGTGCCAGCTCACCAGGGGTAGCTGAGCAGTTCTTC. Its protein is CASSPGVAEQFF. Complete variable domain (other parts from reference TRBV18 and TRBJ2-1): NAGVMQNPRHLVRRRGQEARLRCSPMKGHSHVYWYRQLPEEGLKFMVYLQKENIIDESGMPKERFSAEFPKEGPSILRIQQVVRGDSAAYFCASSPGVAEQFFGPGTRLTVL.

CDR3 residues: CASSLRDRISAIYF. CDR3 bases: TGTGCCAGCAGCTTACGGGACAGGATAAGCGCCATATATTTT. This chain links TRBV6-5 with TRBJ1-3; 8 positions agree with TRBD1. CDR3 size: 14 residues. V lost 6 bases to trimming and J lost 11 bases; unmatched junction nucleotides: 12. Germline CDR1 MNHEY, CDR2 SVGAGI.

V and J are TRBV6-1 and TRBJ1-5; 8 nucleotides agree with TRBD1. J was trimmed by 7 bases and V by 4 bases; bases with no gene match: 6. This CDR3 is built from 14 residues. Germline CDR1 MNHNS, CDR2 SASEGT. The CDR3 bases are TGTGCCAGCAGTGTCGACAGGGGAGCGCAGCCCCAGCATTTT. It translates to CASSVDRGAQPQHF.

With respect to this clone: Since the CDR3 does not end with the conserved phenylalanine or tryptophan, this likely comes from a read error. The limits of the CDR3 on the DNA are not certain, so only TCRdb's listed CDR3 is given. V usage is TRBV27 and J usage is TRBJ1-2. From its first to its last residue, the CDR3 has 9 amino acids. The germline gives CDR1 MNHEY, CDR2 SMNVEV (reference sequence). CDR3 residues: CASSLPPGD.

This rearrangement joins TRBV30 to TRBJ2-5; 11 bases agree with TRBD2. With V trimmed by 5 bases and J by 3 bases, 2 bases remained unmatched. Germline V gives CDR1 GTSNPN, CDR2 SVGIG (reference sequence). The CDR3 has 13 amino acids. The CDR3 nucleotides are TGTGCCTGGGAGACTAGCGGGGAAGAGACCCAGTACTTC. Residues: CAWETSGEETQYF.

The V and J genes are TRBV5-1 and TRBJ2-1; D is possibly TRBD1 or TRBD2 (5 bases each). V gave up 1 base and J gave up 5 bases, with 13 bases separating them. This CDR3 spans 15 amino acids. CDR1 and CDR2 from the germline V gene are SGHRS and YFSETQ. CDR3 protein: CASSLWGGGNNEQFF. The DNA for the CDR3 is TGCGCCAGCAGCTTGTGGGGCGGAGGAAACAATGAGCAGTTCTTC.

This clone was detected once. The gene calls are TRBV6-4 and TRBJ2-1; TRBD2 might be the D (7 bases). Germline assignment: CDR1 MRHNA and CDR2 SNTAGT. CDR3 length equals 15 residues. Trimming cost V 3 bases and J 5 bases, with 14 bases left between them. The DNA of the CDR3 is TGTGCCAGCAGTGAGGGGTGGGGGGGCGACAATGAGCAGTTCTTC. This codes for CASSEGWGGDNEQFF.

CDR3 bases: TGTGCCATCAGGCCGACAATAACAGGCACTGAAGCTTTCTTT. This codes for CAIRPTITGTEAFF. The chain joins TRBV10-3 to TRBJ1-1, with D perhaps TRBD1 (5 bases). CDR3 size: 14 residues. The germline CDR1 and CDR2 sequences are ENHRY and SYGVKD. Trimming pared 6 bases from V and 4 bases from J, leaving 15 bases between.

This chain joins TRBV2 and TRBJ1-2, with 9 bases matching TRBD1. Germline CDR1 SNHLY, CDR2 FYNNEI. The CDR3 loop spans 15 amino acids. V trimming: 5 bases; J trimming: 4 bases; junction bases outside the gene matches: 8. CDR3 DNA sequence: TGTGCCAGCAGTCCCGGGACAGGGAATCTCTATGGCTACACCTTC. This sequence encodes CASSPGTGNLYGYTF.

CDR3: CASSVADSGEQYF. The CDR3 DNA is TGTGCCAGCAGCGTAGCTGACAGTGGCGAGCAGTACTTC. The V call is TRBV9, the J call TRBJ2-7; the D gene is possibly TRBD1 (5 bases). V was trimmed by 0 bases and J by 6 bases, leaving 10 bases between them. The CDR3 is made up of 13 amino acids. Germline loops: CDR1 SGDLS, CDR2 YYNGEE.

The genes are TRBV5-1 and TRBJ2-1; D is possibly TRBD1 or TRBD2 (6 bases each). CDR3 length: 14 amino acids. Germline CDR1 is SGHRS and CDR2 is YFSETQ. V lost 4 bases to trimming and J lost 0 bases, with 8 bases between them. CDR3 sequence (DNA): TGCGCCAGCAGCAAGGGGGGCTCCTACAATGAGCAGTTCTTC. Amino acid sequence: CASSKGGSYNEQFF.

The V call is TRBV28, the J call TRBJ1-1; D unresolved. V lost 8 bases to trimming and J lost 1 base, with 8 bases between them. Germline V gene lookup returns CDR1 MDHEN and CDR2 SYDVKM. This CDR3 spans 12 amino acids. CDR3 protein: CASLVGNTEAFF. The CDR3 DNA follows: TGTGCCAGCTTGGTAGGGAACACTGAAGCTTTCTTT. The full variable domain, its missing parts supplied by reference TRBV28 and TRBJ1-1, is DVKVTQSSRYLVKRTGEKVFLECVQDMDHENMFWYRQDPGLGLRLIYFSYDVKMKEKGDIPEGYSVSREKKERFSLILESASTNQTSMYLCASLVGNTEAFFGQGTRLTVV.

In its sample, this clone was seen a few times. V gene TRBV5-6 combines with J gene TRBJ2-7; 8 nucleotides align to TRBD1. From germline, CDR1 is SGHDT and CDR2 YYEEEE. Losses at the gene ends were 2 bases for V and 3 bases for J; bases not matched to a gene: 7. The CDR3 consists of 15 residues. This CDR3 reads CASSLQGVQFYEQYF. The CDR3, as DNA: TGTGCCAGCAGCTTACAGGGGGTACAATTCTACGAGCAGTACTTC.

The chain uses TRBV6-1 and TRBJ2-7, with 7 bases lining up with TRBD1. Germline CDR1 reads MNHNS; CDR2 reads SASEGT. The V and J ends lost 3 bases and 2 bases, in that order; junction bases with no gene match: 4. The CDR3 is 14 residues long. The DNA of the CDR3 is TGTGCCAGCAGTGAGACGACAGGGACCTACGAGCAGTACTTC. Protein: CASSETTGTYEQYF.

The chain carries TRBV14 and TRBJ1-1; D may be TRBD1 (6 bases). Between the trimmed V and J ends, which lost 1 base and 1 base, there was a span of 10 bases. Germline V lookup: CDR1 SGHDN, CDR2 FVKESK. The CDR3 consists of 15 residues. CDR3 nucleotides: TGTGCCAGCAGCCAAGCGGACAGACGGAACACTGAAGCTTTCTTT. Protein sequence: CASSQADRRNTEAFF.

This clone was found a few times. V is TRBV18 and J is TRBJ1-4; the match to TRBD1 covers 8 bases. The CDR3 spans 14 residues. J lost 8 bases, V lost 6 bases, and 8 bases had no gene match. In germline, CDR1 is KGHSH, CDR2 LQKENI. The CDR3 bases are TGTGCCAGCTCGCTGGACAGGGTGCAAGAAAAACTGTTTTTT. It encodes CASSLDRVQEKLFF.

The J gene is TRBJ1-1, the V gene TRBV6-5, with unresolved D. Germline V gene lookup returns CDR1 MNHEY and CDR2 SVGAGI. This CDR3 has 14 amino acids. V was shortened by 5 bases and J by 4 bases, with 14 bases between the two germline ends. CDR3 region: CASSTGPMATEAFF. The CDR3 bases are TGTGCCAGCAGTACCGGACCGATGGCCACTGAAGCTTTCTTT.

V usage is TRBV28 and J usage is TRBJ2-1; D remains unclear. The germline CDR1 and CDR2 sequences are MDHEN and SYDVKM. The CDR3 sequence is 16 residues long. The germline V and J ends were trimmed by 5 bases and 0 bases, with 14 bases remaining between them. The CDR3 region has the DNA TGTGCCAGCAGTGACGGGTTTGTTGGCTCCTACAATGAGCAGTTCTTC. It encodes CASSDGFVGSYNEQFF.

CDR3 coding DNA: TGTGCCAGCAGCCCTGGACTAGCGGGAGTATCCCACGAGCAGTACTTC. This encodes CASSPGLAGVSHEQYF. This sequence joins TRBV9 and TRBJ2-7; TRBD2 aligns across 13 bases. Germline CDR1 is SGDLS and CDR2 is YYNGEE. CDR3 length: 16 amino acids. Germline trimming cut 4 bases from V and 5 bases from J; bases unmatched to any gene: 9.

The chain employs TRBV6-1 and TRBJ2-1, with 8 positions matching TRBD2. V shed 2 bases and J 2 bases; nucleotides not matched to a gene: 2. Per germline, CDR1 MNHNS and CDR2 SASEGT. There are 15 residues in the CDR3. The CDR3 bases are TGTGCCAGCAGTGAAACTAGCGGAACCTACAATGAGCAGTTCTTC. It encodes CASSETSGTYNEQFF.

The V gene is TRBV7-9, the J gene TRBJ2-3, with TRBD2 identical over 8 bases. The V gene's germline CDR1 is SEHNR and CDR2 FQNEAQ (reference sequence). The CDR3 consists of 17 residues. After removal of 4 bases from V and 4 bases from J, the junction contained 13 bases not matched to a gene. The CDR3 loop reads CASSSSTGSGGPDTQYF. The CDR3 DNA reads TGTGCCAGCAGCTCCTCAACGGGCTCGGGGGGGCCAGATACGCAGTATTTT.

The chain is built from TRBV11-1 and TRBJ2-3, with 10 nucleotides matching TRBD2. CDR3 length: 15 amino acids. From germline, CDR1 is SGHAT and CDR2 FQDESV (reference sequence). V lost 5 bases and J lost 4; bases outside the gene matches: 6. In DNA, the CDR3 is TGTGCCAGCAGCCGCCTAGGACTAGCGGCAGATACGCAGTATTTT. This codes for CASSRLGLAADTQYF.

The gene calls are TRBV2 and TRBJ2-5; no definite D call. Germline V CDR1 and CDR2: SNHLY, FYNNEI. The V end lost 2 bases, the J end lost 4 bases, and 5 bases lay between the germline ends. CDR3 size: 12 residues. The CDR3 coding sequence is TGTGCCAGCAGTGAATTGCGAGAGACCCAGTACTTC. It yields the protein CASSELRETQYF.

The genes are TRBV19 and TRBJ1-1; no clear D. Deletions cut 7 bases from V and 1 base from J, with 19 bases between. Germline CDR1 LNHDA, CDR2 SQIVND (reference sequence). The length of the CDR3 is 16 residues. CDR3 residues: CASTLGRLPRNTEAFF. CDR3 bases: TGTGCCAGTACACTCGGGAGGCTACCAAGGAACACTGAAGCTTTCTTT.

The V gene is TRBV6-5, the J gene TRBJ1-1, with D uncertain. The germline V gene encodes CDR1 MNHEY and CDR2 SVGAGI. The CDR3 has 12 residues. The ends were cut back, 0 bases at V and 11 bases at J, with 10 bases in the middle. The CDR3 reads CASSYSGGLAFF. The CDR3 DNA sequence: TGTGCCAGCAGTTACTCTGGAGGGTTGGCTTTCTTT.

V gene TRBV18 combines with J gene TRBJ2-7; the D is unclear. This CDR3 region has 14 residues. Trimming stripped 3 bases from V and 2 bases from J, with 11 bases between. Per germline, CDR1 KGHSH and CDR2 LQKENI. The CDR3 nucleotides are TGTGCCAGCTCACCCACGGACCGAACCTACGAGCAGTACTTC. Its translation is CASSPTDRTYEQYF.